This TCR beta chain was identified during a study of T cells after yellow fever vaccination. The study's findings and limits: Post-booster samples contained most primary-vaccination clones (approximately 95% CD4, 70% to 90% CD8). Clonotypes appearing in both CD4 and CD8 compartments existed, and their share was small. Repertoires sorted by FACS could include abundant clonotypes that are contaminants from the bulk population.

UMIs and a universal primer site were added when TCR cDNA was made by 5'RACE template switching. In TCRdb, the 5' RACE reads were re-called with MiXCR into one record per CDR3 protein. The data contain hundreds of thousands of distinct CDR3 sequences, about 12% of them singletons. This clonotype came up a few times. As yet, its antigen is unknown. In germline, CDR1 is SNHLY, CDR2 FYNNEI. This CDR3 comprises 15 residues. V lost 4 bases to trimming and J lost 2 bases, with 14 bases between them. This chain links TRBV2 with TRBJ2-5; possible D gene TRBD1, 6 bases. This specimen was PBMCs, taken on the day of the yellow fever booster vaccination. This TCR was recovered from a man aged 30 to 39 who received the YFV17D yellow fever vaccine. The CDR3 nucleotides are TGTGCCAGCAGTGTTGGTTGGGGGACACAAGAGACCCAGTACTTC. Translated, it gives CASSVGWGTQETQYF. The full variable domain, with the rest looked up from reference TRBV2 and TRBJ2-5, is EPEVTQTPSHQVTQMGQEVILRCVPISNHLYFYWYRQILGQKVEFLVSFYNNEISEKSEIFDDQFSVERPDGSNFTLKIRSTKLEDSAMYFCASSVGWGTQETQYFGPGTRLLVL.